This TCR beta chain emerged from a study of cytomegalovirus exposure and HLA in healthy donors. Study-level background: Approximately 81% of roughly 400 genotyped donors fell in the Caucasian-associated ancestry cluster.

With 60 Vbeta and 13 Jbeta primers, the PCR was carried out. TCRdb keeps only in-frame clones here, not all; method: immunoSEQ multiplex PCR. The table has 97,000 or so clones, over 80% seen once. The germline CDR1 and CDR2 sequences are SSHAT and FNYEAQ (reference sequence). The CDR3 has 15 amino acids. A word on this clone: Its antigen is unknown. The junction departs from the called germline gene at one end, perhaps through a read error.

Points from the study as a whole: The authors excluded some V segments, including TRBV6-2 and TRBV6-3, as indistinguishable. Whilst most TCR sequences proved rare, a subset of public TCRs occurred across many donors. TCR beta sequences reportedly predicted most subjects' HLA-A and HLA-B alleles accurately.

This clonotype was sampled from a man between 35 and 55 years old in good health and CMV-seronegative. Sequencing used PBMCs. This chain joins TRBV7-7 and TRBJ2-3; tentatively, D is TRBD2 (5 bases). The CDR3 DNA follows: TGTGCTAGCAGCTTACTGGGCGGGAGCACAGATACGCAGTATTTT. Translated: CASSLLGGSTDTQYF. Drawing the rest from reference TRBV7-7 and TRBJ2-3, the complete variable domain is GAGVSQSPRYKVTKRGQDVTLRCDPISSHATLYWYQQALGQGPEFLTYFNYEAQPDKSGLPSDRFSAERPEGSISTLTIQRTEQRDSAMYRCASSLLGGSTDTQYFGPGTRLTVL.